This TCR beta chain emerged from a study of graft-versus-host responses after intestinal transplantation. At the level of the study: Induction with anti-thymocyte globulin, then tacrolimus and steroids for around three years, was given to all recipients.

Germline loops: CDR1 MNHEY, CDR2 SMNVEV (reference sequence). The CDR3 has 18 residues. Unmatched junction bases numbered 21, after V lost 6 bases and J lost 9 bases. Profiling relied on immunoSEQ multiplex PCR, and the TCRdb table lists in-frame clones only, not all of them. The table records roughly 85,000 clones, around 93% of them present only once. This clone was observed once. What it binds is not known. Study results and caveats: Recipient marrow harbored GvH clones, some of which surfaced first in ileum or blood. Peak GvH clone levels in circulation were associated with early post-transplant HvG declines.

The receptor's source is a human donor who was the organ donor for an intestinal transplant. Material: unstimulated CD8+ T cells sorted from spleen or lymph node cells, obtained before transplant. The genes are TRBV27 and TRBJ2-1, with 9 bases fitting TRBD2. CDR3: CASSLKKYERGVGREQFF. DNA for the CDR3: TGTGCCAGCAGCCTTAAGAAGTACGAGCGGGGGGTGGGCCGTGAGCAGTTCTTC.